This T cell receptor beta chain emerged from a study of glioma-infiltrating T cells after dendritic cell vaccination. This CDR3 region has 14 residues. V trimming: 4 bases; J trimming: 0 bases; junction bases outside the gene matches: 0. CDR1 and CDR2 from the germline V gene are MNHNS and SASEGT. Primers: 60 V beta forward and 13 J beta reverse. The protocol was immunoSEQ multiplex PCR, while the TCRdb copy is restricted to in-frame clones and leaves out a portion. The table lists 65,000 or so clones, around nine tenths of them singletons. Time point reported: after dendritic cell vaccination, including at tumor progression/relapse. Findings of the study overall: Only a small number of patients had complete blood and tumor samples.

On this clone: Its target is not known.

The sequence was collected from a human donor with glioblastoma. This chain joins TRBV6-1 and TRBJ2-7, with 10 bases fitting TRBD1. This material consisted of blood, taken after dendritic cell vaccination. DNA of the CDR3: TGTGCCAGCAGTGGGGACAGGGGCTCCTACGAGCAGTACTTC. Its translation is CASSGDRGSYEQYF.